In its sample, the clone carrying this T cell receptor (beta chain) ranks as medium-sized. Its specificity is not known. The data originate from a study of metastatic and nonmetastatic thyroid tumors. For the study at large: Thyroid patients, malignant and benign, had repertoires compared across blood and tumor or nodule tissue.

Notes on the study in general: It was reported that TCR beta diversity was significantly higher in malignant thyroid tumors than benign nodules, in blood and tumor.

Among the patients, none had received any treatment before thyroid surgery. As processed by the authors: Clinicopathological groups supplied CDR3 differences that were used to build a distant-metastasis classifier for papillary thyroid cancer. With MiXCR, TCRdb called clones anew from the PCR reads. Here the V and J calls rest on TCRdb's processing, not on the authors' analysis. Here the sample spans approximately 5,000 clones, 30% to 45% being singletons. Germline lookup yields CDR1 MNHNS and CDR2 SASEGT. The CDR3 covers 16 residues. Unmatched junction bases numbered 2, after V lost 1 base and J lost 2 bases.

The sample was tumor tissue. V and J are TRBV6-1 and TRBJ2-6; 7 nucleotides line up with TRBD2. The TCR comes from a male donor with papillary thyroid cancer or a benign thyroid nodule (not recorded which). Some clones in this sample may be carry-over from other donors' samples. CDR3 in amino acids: CASSEVSGAGANVLTF. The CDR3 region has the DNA TGTGCCAGCAGTGAAGTCAGCGGGGCTGGGGCCAACGTCCTGACTTTC.